This T cell receptor beta chain was recovered during a study of T cells after yellow fever vaccination. Study in general: Each low-cell-number fraction was prepared by means of SMART-Seq v4 Ultra Low Input.

This clonotype has ten or more counts. A single record per CDR3 protein comes from TCRdb applying MiXCR to the 5' RACE reads. The sample contains about 320,000 distinct CDR3 sequences, around 4.5% of which appear only once. CDR3 length: 15 residues. Trimming removed 2 bases at V and 4 bases at J, with 14 bases between. Germline CDR1 MNHEY, CDR2 SVGAGI. This clonotype was obtained from a man aged 18 to 29 who received the YFV17D yellow fever vaccine. The rearrangement joins TRBV6-5 to TRBJ1-1; D remains ambiguous. The input for sequencing was PBMCs, taken 15 days after the yellow fever booster vaccination. CDR3 sequence reads: CASSYRPQVSTEAFF. Here the CDR3 DNA reads TGTGCCAGCAGTTACCGGCCTCAGGTGAGCACTGAAGCTTTCTTT.